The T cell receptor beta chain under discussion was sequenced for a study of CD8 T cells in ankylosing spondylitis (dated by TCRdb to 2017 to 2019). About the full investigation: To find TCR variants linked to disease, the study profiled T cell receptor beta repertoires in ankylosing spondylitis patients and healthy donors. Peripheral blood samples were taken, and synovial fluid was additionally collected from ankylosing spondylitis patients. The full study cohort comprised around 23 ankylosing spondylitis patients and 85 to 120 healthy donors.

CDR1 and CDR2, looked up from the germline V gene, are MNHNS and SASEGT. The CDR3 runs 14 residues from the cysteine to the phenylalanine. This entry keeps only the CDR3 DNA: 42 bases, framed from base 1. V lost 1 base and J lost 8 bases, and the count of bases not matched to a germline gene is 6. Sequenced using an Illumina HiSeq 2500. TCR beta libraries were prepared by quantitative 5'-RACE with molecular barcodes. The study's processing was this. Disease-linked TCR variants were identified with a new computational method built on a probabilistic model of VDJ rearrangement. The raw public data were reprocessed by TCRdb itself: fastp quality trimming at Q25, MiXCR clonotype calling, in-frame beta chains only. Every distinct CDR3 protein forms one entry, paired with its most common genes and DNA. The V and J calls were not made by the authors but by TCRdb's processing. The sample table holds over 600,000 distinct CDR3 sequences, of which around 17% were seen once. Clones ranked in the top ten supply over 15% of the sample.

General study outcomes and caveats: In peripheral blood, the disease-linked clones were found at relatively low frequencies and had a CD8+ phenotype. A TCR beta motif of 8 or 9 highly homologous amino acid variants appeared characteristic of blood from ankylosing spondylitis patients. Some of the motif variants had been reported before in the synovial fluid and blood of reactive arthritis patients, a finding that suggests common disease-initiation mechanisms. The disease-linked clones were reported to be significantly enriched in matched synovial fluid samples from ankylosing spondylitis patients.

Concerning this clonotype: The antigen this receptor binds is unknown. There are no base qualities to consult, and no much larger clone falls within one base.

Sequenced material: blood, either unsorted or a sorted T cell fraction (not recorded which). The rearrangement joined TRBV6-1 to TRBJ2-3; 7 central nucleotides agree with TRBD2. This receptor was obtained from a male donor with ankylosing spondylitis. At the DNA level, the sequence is TGTGCCAGCAGTGAAGGACTAGCCCGCCCTACGCAGTATTTT. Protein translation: CASSEGLARPTQYF.